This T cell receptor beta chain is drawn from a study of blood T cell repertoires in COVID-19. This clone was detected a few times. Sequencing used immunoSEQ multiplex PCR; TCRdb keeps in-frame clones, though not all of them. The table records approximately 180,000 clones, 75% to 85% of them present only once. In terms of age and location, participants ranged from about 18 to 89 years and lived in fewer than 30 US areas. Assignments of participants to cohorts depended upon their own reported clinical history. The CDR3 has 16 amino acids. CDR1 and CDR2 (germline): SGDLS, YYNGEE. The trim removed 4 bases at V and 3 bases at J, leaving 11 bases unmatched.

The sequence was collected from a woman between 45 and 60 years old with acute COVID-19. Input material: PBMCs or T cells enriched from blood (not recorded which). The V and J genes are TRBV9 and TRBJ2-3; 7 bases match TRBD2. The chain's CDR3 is CASSPERGAKTDTQYF. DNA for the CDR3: TGTGCCAGCAGCCCAGAGCGGGGCGCCAAAACAGATACGCAGTATTTT.